This T cell receptor beta chain is drawn from a study of cytomegalovirus exposure and HLA in healthy donors. General study results and limits: The study put 150 to 200 TCR beta chains on its list as cytomegalovirus-associated. In a later analysis, V- and J-gene trimming of beta chains associated with a DCLRE1C missense variant, replicated independently. The classifier, whose performance was assessed in both the original and validation cohorts, reportedly diagnosed cytomegalovirus status with high specificity and sensitivity. Most likely, a cluster of highly shared sequence variants arose as a sequencing artifact.

PCR was performed using 60 Vbeta and 13 Jbeta primers. TCRdb keeps only in-frame clones here, not all; method: immunoSEQ multiplex PCR. The ten top clones account for about 6%, within a sample of 150,000 to 200,000 clones. Turning to this clone: Antigen unknown.

The sample taken for sequencing was PBMCs. The sequence derives from a man aged 30 to 39 in good health and CMV-seronegative.

The DNA for the CDR3 is TGCAGCGTTTCTCAGGACACGTACGAGCAGTACTTC. Translating it yields CSVSQDTYEQYF. The chain joins TRBV29-1 to TRBJ2-7; tentative D call: TRBD1 (5 bases). Looked up from germline, CDR1 is SQVTM and CDR2 is ANQGSEA. This CDR3 has 12 amino acids. V lost 5 bases and J 4 bases, leaving 12 bases between the germline ends.